This T cell receptor (beta chain) comes out of a study of chemoradiotherapy in HPV16-positive cancers. Study observations and caveats: Non-HPV-specific T cells did not expand in tumors during treatment, whereas candidate HPV-specific clones and E7-related motifs did. In HPV16-positive patients, HPV-responsive T-cell expansion tracked better recurrence-free survival.

Samples were taken several times over chemoradiotherapy. The CDR3 is 15 residues long. The V gene's germline CDR1 is MNHNS and CDR2 SASEGT. Trimming shortened V by 2 bases and J by 4 bases, and 15 bases separated the two germline ends. Concerning this clone: The antigen is undetermined.

Sequenced by immunoSEQ multiplex PCR; TCRdb stores in-frame clones only, minus some. The sample lists 12,000 or so clones, about 85% occurring once. V usage is TRBV6-1 and J usage is TRBJ2-7; maybe TRBD2 (5 bases). The clonotype comes from a human donor with HPV-associated anogenital cancer. The source material was blood, sampled from a patient who underwent chemoradiotherapy. The CDR3 DNA sequence: TGTGCCAGCAGTGAACTTCGGACTTTTACATACGAGCAGTACGTC. Encoded protein: CASSELRTFTYEQYV.